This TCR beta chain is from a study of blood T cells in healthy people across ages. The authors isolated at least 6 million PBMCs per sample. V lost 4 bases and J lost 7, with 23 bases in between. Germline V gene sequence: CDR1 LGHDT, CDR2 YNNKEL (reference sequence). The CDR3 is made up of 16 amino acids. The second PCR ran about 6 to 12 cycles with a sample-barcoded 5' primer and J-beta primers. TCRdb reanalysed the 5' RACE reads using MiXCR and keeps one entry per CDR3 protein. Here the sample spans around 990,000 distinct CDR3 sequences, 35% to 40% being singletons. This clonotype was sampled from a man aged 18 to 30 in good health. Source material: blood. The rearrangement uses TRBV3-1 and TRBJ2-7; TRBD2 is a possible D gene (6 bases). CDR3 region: CASSPPKGLDPNEQYF. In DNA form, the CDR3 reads TGTGCCAGCAGCCCTCCTAAGGGACTGGACCCAAATGAGCAGTACTTC.